This TCR beta chain came from a study of shared T cell receptors in the human thymus. Using immunoSEQ multiplex PCR, the repertoire was profiled, and TCRdb retains in-frame clones only, with some absent. The sample lists under 850,000 clones; over 75% were seen once. V shed 3 bases, J shed 1 base, and the junction held 10 bases outside the gene matches. The CDR3 sequence is 18 residues long. The germline V gene has CDR1 SGHRS and CDR2 YFSETQ. The same data also contributed to another study, on human thymus T cells. As reported in that work: What related research reported was that thymic repertoires overlapped highly among unrelated individuals.

The sequence came from a boy under three years old with a congenital heart defect. The rearrangement links TRBV5-1 to TRBJ1-4, with 9 bases matching TRBD1. Sequences were obtained from thymocytes. The CDR3 here is CASSSLGQGLGTNEKLFF. In DNA form, the CDR3 reads TGCGCCAGCAGCTCCCTAGGACAGGGGCTGGGAACTAATGAAAAACTGTTTTTT. Filled out from reference TRBV5-1 and TRBJ1-4, the complete variable domain reads KAGVTQTPRYLIKTRGQQVTLSCSPISGHRSVSWYQQTPGQGLQFLFEYFSETQRNKGNFPGRFSGRQFSNSRSEMNVSTLELGDSALYLCASSSLGQGLGTNEKLFFGSGTQLSVL.